These T cell receptor beta chains were read from a single sample in a study of shared clonotypes between healthy human individuals. Repertoires were generated with immunoSEQ multiplex PCR, while TCRdb's copy carries only in-frame clones and drops some. The table shows about 2.3 million clones, with about 92% occurring only once. Sequenced: naive CD4+ T cells from PBMCs. The receptors originated from a man between 18 and 29 years old in good health. Some clones in this sample may be carry-over from other donors' samples. Both conserved end residues are part of each CDR3. The D gene is left open where the match is weak. For some rows the clone size is stated as once, few or many, or as a class when expanded; others skip it.

abundance	d_gene	v_gene	j_gene	CDR3nt	CDR3aa
-	TRBD2	TRBV7-3	TRBJ2-2	TGTGCCAGCAGCTCTAGCGGGACGGGATCCGGGGAGCTGTTTTTT	CASSSSGTGSGELFF
-	TRBD1	TRBV7-2	TRBJ1-1	TGTGCCAGCAGACCCACAGGGGGGACTGAAGCTTTCTTT	CASRPTGGTEAFF
-	TRBD1	TRBV6-5	TRBJ2-7	TGTGCCAGCCGCACGACGACAGGGGGGTTTGCCGAGCAGTACTTC	CASRTTTGGFAEQYF
-	-	TRBV6-5	TRBJ1-3	TGTGCCAGCAGACCCGGGACTGTGTCTGGAAACACCATATATTTT	CASRPGTVSGNTIYF
-	TRBD2	TRBV10-2	TRBJ2-2	TGCGCCAGCAGTGGGTTAGCGGGAGTAAGACCCGGGGAGCTGTTTTTT	CASSGLAGVRPGELFF
once	TRBD1	TRBV5-1	TRBJ2-3	TGCGCCAGCAGCTTGGGGCTCGGGACAGACAGCACAGATACGCAGTATTTT	CASSLGLGTDSTDTQYF
-	-	TRBV19	TRBJ1-4	TGTGCCAGCAGTCCCTGGCAGGAGGAGGAAAAACTGTTTTTT	CASSPWQEEEKLFF
-	TRBD1	TRBV5-6	TRBJ2-2	TGTGCCAGCACCGCGGACAGGGGGACCGGGGAGCTGTTTTTT	CASTADRGTGELFF
-	TRBD1	TRBV10-3	TRBJ2-7	TGTGCCATCAGCAAGGACAGGGGGAACTACGAGCAGTACTTC	CAISKDRGNYEQYF
-	-	TRBV6-1	TRBJ1-5	TGTGCCAGCAGTCAAGAGGGGAGTGGAGTTCAGCCCCAGCATTTT	CASSQEGSGVQPQHF
once	TRBD1	TRBV4-3	TRBJ1-6	TGCGCCAGCAGCCAATCGACAGGGGGTAATTCACCCCTCCACTTT	CASSQSTGGNSPLHF
-	-	TRBV21-1	TRBJ2-7	TGTGCCAGCAGGCGGACAGGGGGCTACGAGCAGTACTTC	CASRRTGGYEQYF
-	TRBD2	TRBV4-1	TRBJ2-3	TGCGCCAGCAGCCCCATCCACCTAGCGGGTAGCACAGATACGCAGTATTTT	CASSPIHLAGSTDTQYF
-	-	TRBV11-3	TRBJ2-3	TGTGCCAGCAGCGAAATCAGGGATCGAGATACGCAGTATTTT	CASSEIRDRDTQYF
few	TRBD1	TRBV9	TRBJ1-5	TGTGCCAGCAGCCTTGGACAGGGGATCCAGCCCCAGCATTTT	CASSLGQGIQPQHF
-	-	TRBV28	TRBJ2-1	TGTGCCAGCAGCCGAGGGGGGGACAGATACTACAATGAGCAGTTCTTC	CASSRGGDRYYNEQFF
once	-	TRBV28	TRBJ2-5	TGTGCCAGCAGTTTAACGGGAAGCGTGGGCCAAGAGACCCAGTACTTC	CASSLTGSVGQETQYF
-	-	TRBV7-9	TRBJ1-2	TGTGCCAGCAGCTTAGGAACGGGAAACACCTTC	CASSLGTGNTF
-	TRBD2	TRBV7-9	TRBJ2-2	TGTGCCAGCAGCGTCCTACTAGCGATGAACACCGGGGAGCTGTTTTTT	CASSVLLAMNTGELFF
-	TRBD2	TRBV29-1	TRBJ2-3	TGCAGCGTTGTGGTTAGCGGGACCGTCACAGATACGCAGTATTTT	CSVVVSGTVTDTQYF
-	TRBD1	TRBV5-5	TRBJ2-7	TGTGCCAGCAGCTTGGGGGACAGCACCTACGAGCAGTACTTC	CASSLGDSTYEQYF
-	-	TRBV6-1	TRBJ1-1	TGTGCCAGCAGTGAAAGACGTACGGGGAACACTGAAGCTTTCTTT	CASSERRTGNTEAFF
-	TRBD1	TRBV11-2	TRBJ1-1	TGTGCCAGCAGCTTAGTATATAGGGCAGGGGGCACTGAAGCTTTCTTT	CASSLVYRAGGTEAFF
-	-	TRBV19	TRBJ2-3	TGTGCCAGCTCGACAGGAGGAGGGAGCACAGATACGCAGTATTTT	CASSTGGGSTDTQYF
-	-	TRBV2	TRBJ2-2	TGTGCCAGCAGGGAACAGGGTCTGGTGGCCGGGGAGCTGTTTTTT	CASREQGLVAGELFF
-	TRBD1	TRBV7-6	TRBJ1-2	TGTGCCAGCAGCCCCGTTCCCGGGACAGGGGCCGACAAATCAAACTATGGCTACACCTTC	CASSPVPGTGADKSNYGYTF
once	TRBD2	TRBV2	TRBJ2-5	TGTGCCAGCAGGGGAGCGGGAGGGAGGCGAGAGACCCAGTACTTC	CASRGAGGRRETQYF
-	-	TRBV5-4	TRBJ2-7	TGTGCCAGCAGCTCCCCGGGGCCCTACGAGCAGTACTTC	CASSSPGPYEQYF
-	-	TRBV6-4	TRBJ2-7	TGTGCCAGCAGTGGCCTCTATCCTCCGGGACGGCCCTACGAGCAGTACTTC	CASSGLYPPGRPYEQYF
-	-	TRBV14	TRBJ2-3	TGTGCCAGCAGCGTCCGGGACCCTATCCTAGATACGCAGTATTTT	CASSVRDPILDTQYF
-	-	TRBV9	TRBJ1-1	TGTGCCAGCAGCGTCGGCGGCCAGAACACTGAAGCTTTCTTT	CASSVGGQNTEAFF
few	-	TRBV6-1	TRBJ1-3	TGTGCCAGCAGTGAGATACAGGGCGGTAAGGGAAACACCATATATTTT	CASSEIQGGKGNTIYF
-	-	TRBV29-1	TRBJ1-1	TGCAGCGTTGAAGGAACCCCCCAGGGGATCGCCACTGAAGCTTTCTTT	CSVEGTPQGIATEAFF
-	-	TRBV15	TRBJ2-3	TGTGCCACCAGCAGAGGAGGCGGGAAGGGCACAGATACGCAGTATTTT	CATSRGGGKGTDTQYF
-	-	TRBV18	TRBJ2-6	TGTGCCAGCTCACCGGCAGGGAGAGGGTCTGGGGCCAACGTCCTGACTTTC	CASSPAGRGSGANVLTF